These T cell receptor beta chains were read from a single sample in a study of CD8+ T cells in alopecia areata. Some clones are missing from TCRdb's copy, which holds only in-frame ones; the method was immunoSEQ multiplex PCR. The data contain around 98,000 clones, over 40% of them singletons. The sequenced material came from CD4+ T cells sorted from blood. The source of these receptors is a human donor with alopecia areata. The CDR3 runs from the conserved cysteine through the conserved F or W. A D gene is named only where the DNA matches it firmly. The size field is filled for only some rows; it gives once, few, many or a size class.

j_call v_call d_call clone_size cdr3_nt cdr3_aa
TRBJ2-5 TRBV30 . . TGTGCCTGGAGTACAACCCAAGAGACCCAGTACTTC CAWSTTQETQYF
TRBJ2-7 TRBV5-1 . . TGCGCCAGCAGCTTGGGGGCCGGGACCACGGTCTACGAGCAGTACTTC CASSLGAGTTVYEQYF
TRBJ2-1 TRBV30 TRBD2 . TGTGCCTGGAGTTATAGCGGGGGGGCAATAGAGCAGTTCTTC CAWSYSGGAIEQFF
TRBJ1-2 TRBV14 . . TGTGCCAGCAGCCAAGGGGGGAGAGCTAACTATGGCTACACCTTC CASSQGGRANYGYTF
TRBJ2-7 TRBV29-1 TRBD1 few TGCAGCGGCCGACAGGGATTCTCCTACGAGCAGTACTTC CSGRQGFSYEQYF
TRBJ2-1 TRBV29-1 . . TGCAGCTCCTTCTCGCCGGGACTTTACAATGAGCAGTTCTTC CSSFSPGLYNEQFF
TRBJ2-7 TRBV2 . . TGTGCCAGCACCTCCGACAGTCCCTACGAGCAGTACTTC CASTSDSPYEQYF
TRBJ2-1 TRBV29-1 . . TGCAGCGTTGCACGGGGATCGGTCAATGAGCAGTTCTTC CSVARGSVNEQFF
TRBJ2-4 TRBV7-2 . . TGTGCCAGCAGCGGAGGCAGGGCAAGGAACATTCAGTACTTC CASSGGRARNIQYF
TRBJ2-1 TRBV29-1 . . TGCAGCGTTGAGCGGAATTACAATGAGCAGTTCTTC CSVERNYNEQFF
TRBJ2-3 TRBV7-9 TRBD2 . TGTGCCAGCAGCTCTCGAGGAATAGCGGGTGTCACAGATACGCAGTATTTT CASSSRGIAGVTDTQYF
TRBJ2-7 TRBV29-1 TRBD2 . TGCAGCGTTGAAACTAGCGGGGGCCCCTACGAGCAGTACTTC CSVETSGGPYEQYF
TRBJ1-4 TRBV7-6 . few TGTGCCAGCAGCTTAGGAGCTGCAACTAATGAAAAACTGTTTTTT CASSLGAATNEKLFF
TRBJ2-5 TRBV5-1 . few TGCGCCAGCGCACCAGGGGGGCCCGAAGAGACCCAGTACTTC CASAPGGPEETQYF
TRBJ1-5 TRBV12-5 . . TGTGCTAGTGGTTTGGATGGTACAGTCAATCAGCCCCAGCATTTT CASGLDGTVNQPQHF
TRBJ1-1 TRBV29-1 . . TGCAGCGCCATTAACACTGAAGCTTTCTTT CSAINTEAFF
TRBJ2-1 TRBV29-1 . . TGCAGCGTTGTTGGGGGTAATGAGCAGTTCTTC CSVVGGNEQFF
TRBJ2-3 TRBV29-1 . few TGCAGCGTTGATCAGGGGATAGGGGCCACAGATACGCAGTATTTT CSVDQGIGATDTQYF